Here is one TCR beta chain with its context. At one end the junction does not follow the germline gene, possibly because of a read error. These data belong to a study of CD8+CD57+ T cells in acquired aplastic anemia. About the research overall: The DNA of sorted CD4+ and CD8+ cells averaged roughly 3.2 ug.

The TCR beta profiling, which covered VDJ combination and CDR3 sequence, was carried out using genomic DNA as the template. TCRdb recomputed calls from the reads with MiXCR, one row per CDR3 protein. The table has around 200,000 distinct CDR3 sequences, approximately 52% seen once; the top ten hold 1.8%. Patients selected for sequencing had displayed CD8+CD57+ cell expansion by flow cytometry. CDR1 and CDR2 from the germline V gene are MNHEY and SMNVEV (reference sequence). The CDR3 is 16 amino acids. The genes are TRBV27 and TRBJ1-6; D not resolved. The receptor's source is a human donor with aplastic anemia. The specimen sequenced was sorted CD4+, CD8+, or CD8+CD57+ T cells (not recorded which) from PBMCs. The CDR3: CASSPSRWEYNSPPHF. The CDR3 DNA sequence: TGTGCCAGCAGTCCATCGAGGTGGGAGTATAATTCACCCCCCCACTTT.